The 23 T cell receptor beta chains below come from one sample, sequenced in a study of shared clonotypes between healthy human individuals. The protocol was immunoSEQ multiplex PCR, while the TCRdb copy is restricted to in-frame clones and leaves out a portion. The table shows fewer than 1.8 million clones, with approximately 98.5% occurring only once. Sequencing used naive CD4+ T cells sorted from blood. Subset noted: CD45RA+ positively selected. Receptor source: a man aged 30 to 45 in good health.

Note on this clone: This specimen includes other DNA sequences encoding the same CDR3. V gene TRBV28 combines with J gene TRBJ2-5; 7 bases agree with TRBD2. The ends lost 6 bases at V and 2 bases at J; junction bases unmatched: 6. The length of the CDR3 is 14 residues. Germline CDR1 is MDHEN and CDR2 is SYDVKM. The CDR3 region is CASSQGGPQETQYF. CDR3 coding DNA: TGTGCCAGCAGCCAGGGAGGGCCGCAAGAGACCCAGTACTTC.

The chain couples TRBV28 to TRBJ2-7, with 11 bases lining up with TRBD1. With V trimmed by 4 bases and J by 4 bases, 3 bases remained unmatched. Germline V gene sequence: CDR1 MDHEN, CDR2 SYDVKM. The CDR3 has 14 residues. This chain's CDR3 is CASSSGQGVYEQYF. As DNA, the CDR3 is TGTGCCAGCAGTTCGGGACAGGGGGTATACGAGCAGTACTTC.

This chain connects TRBV5-1 to TRBJ2-7, with 7 positions matching TRBD1. CDR1 is SGHRS, CDR2 YFSETQ, per germline. The junction had 4 bases not matched to a gene; V was cut back by 0 bases and J by 4 bases. The CDR3 length is 14 residues. The CDR3 here is CASSLEGQPYEQYF. The CDR3 region has the DNA TGCGCCAGCAGCTTGGAGGGACAGCCATACGAGCAGTACTTC.

The J gene is TRBJ2-3, the V gene TRBV27, with 11 bases fitting TRBD2. Trimming removed 6 bases from V and 2 bases from J; junction bases left unmatched: 4. The length of the CDR3 is 15 residues. The germline V gene encodes CDR1 MNHEY and CDR2 SMNVEV (reference sequence). In DNA, the CDR3 is TGTGCCAGCAGAAGGACTAGCGGGTTCACAGATACGCAGTATTTT. Its translation is CASRRTSGFTDTQYF.

This clone has a single count. This rearrangement joins TRBV5-6 to TRBJ1-2; 11 positions agree with TRBD1. This CDR3 contains 16 residues. With 3 bases clipped from V and 4 bases from J, the junction kept 8 bases outside the gene matches. Per the germline V gene, CDR1 is SGHDT and CDR2 is YYEEEE. The CDR3 loop is CASSSAWTGGIYGYTF. The CDR3 region has the DNA TGTGCCAGCAGCTCGGCCTGGACAGGGGGCATCTATGGCTACACCTTC. Looking up the rest from reference TRBV5-6 and TRBJ1-2 gives the full variable domain: DAGVTQSPTHLIKTRGQQVTLRCSPKSGHDTVSWYQQALGQGPQFIFQYYEEEERQRGNFPDRFSGHQFPNYSSELNVNALLLGDSALYLCASSSAWTGGIYGYTFGSGTRLTVV.

The CDR3 reads CASSLGREAFF. In DNA, the CDR3 is TGTGCCAGCAGCTTGGGTCGGGAAGCTTTCTTT. This sequence joins TRBV5-4 and TRBJ1-1; D is undetermined. Germline CDR1 is SGHNT and CDR2 is YYREEE (reference sequence). Deletions cut 0 bases from V and 8 bases from J, with 5 bases between. CDR3 length equals 11 residues.

This chain links TRBV9 with TRBJ2-2, with D unclear. The CDR3 is made up of 14 amino acids. V was cut by 0 bases and J by 6 bases, with 9 bases left in between. The germline V gene has CDR1 SGDLS and CDR2 YYNGEE. The DNA of the CDR3 is TGTGCCAGCAGCGTAGGTGGGTCATCCGGGGAGCTGTTTTTT. Its translation is CASSVGGSSGELFF.

This chain connects TRBV4-1 to TRBJ2-7, with 7 nucleotides matching TRBD1. Looked up from germline, CDR1 is MGHRA and CDR2 is YSYEKL. This CDR3 comprises 16 residues. Trimming cost V 4 bases and J 0 bases; bases outside gene matches: 9. The CDR3 loop reads CASSLQTGTVSYEQYF. In nucleotides, the CDR3 is TGCGCCAGCAGCCTTCAAACCGGGACAGTCTCCTACGAGCAGTACTTC.

The rearrangement links TRBV18 to TRBJ2-6, with D perhaps TRBD2 (5 bases). CDR1 and CDR2 (germline): KGHSH, LQKENI. V was pared by 2 bases and J by 6 bases, with 14 bases between. The CDR3 has 16 amino acids. CDR3 loop: CASSPGTNREANVLTF. In nucleotides, the CDR3 is TGTGCCAGCTCACCAGGTACTAACCGGGAGGCCAACGTCCTGACTTTC.

The V call is TRBV2, the J call TRBJ2-5, with D tentatively TRBD1 (5 bases). The germline V gene has CDR1 SNHLY and CDR2 FYNNEI. The CDR3 contains 14 residues. V lost 5 bases, J lost 2 bases, and 12 bases lay in between. CDR3 nucleotides: TGTGCCAGCAGTAGAACGACAGATCAAGAGACCCAGTACTTC. Protein product: CASSRTTDQETQYF.

The chain carries TRBV7-3 and TRBJ2-6, with a tentative D call TRBD2 (6 bases). Looked up from germline, CDR1 is SGHTA and CDR2 is FQGTGA. The V end was cut by 7 bases, the J end by 2 bases, with 15 bases between. The CDR3 loop spans 16 amino acids. The CDR3 region has the DNA TGTGCCAGCACTCAAAGAGGAGGGACTGGGGCCAACGTCCTGACTTTC. This translates into CASTQRGGTGANVLTF. The entire variable domain, with the rest obtained from reference TRBV7-3 and TRBJ2-6, is as follows: GAGVSQTPSNKVTEKGKYVELRCDPISGHTALYWYRQSLGQGPEFLIYFQGTGAADDSGLPNDRFFAVRPEGSVSTLKIQRTERGDSAVYLCASTQRGGTGANVLTFGAGSRLTVL.

The rearrangement links TRBV19 to TRBJ2-3, with a tentative D call TRBD2 (5 bases). The CDR3 totals 15 residues. Germline-derived CDR1 and CDR2 are LNHDA and SQIVND (reference sequence). Trimming left V 1 base short and J 0 bases short, with 8 bases between. For the CDR3, the DNA is TGTGCCAGTAGTATAGCTGGGAGAAGCACAGATACGCAGTATTTT. Its protein is CASSIAGRSTDTQYF.

J is TRBJ2-7 and V is TRBV6-1; 10 bases map to TRBD2. Germline assignment: CDR1 MNHNS and CDR2 SASEGT. The CDR3 has 16 amino acids. V lost 2 bases, J lost 1 base, and 5 bases stayed unmatched. Here the CDR3 DNA reads TGTGCCAGCAGTGAAAGACTAGCGGGTTTTTCCTACGAGCAGTACTTC. Translation: CASSERLAGFSYEQYF.

The rearrangement links TRBV5-1 to TRBJ2-2; D ambiguous. V lost 1 base, J lost 3 bases, and 10 bases lay in between. Germline V gene data show CDR1 as SGHRS and CDR2 as YFSETQ. The CDR3 has 15 amino acids. For the CDR3, the DNA is TGCGCCAGCAGCTTGTCCACAAGGGACACCGGGGAGCTGTTTTTT. Its protein product is CASSLSTRDTGELFF.

V and J are TRBV5-5 and TRBJ2-3, with D hard to call. Per germline, CDR1 SGHKS and CDR2 YYEKEE (reference sequence). This CDR3 is built from 13 residues. Between the trimmed V and J ends, which lost 4 bases and 3 bases, there was a span of 9 bases. CDR3 coding DNA: TGTGCCAGCAGCGTCCAAGGGACAGATACGCAGTATTTT. Translating it yields CASSVQGTDTQYF.

The chain joins TRBV6-5 to TRBJ2-7; D remains ambiguous. This CDR3 spans 13 amino acids. The germline V and J ends were trimmed by 10 bases and 2 bases, with 15 bases remaining between them. Germline loops: CDR1 MNHEY, CDR2 SVGAGI. The CDR3 DNA follows: TGTGCCATTACCGATAGTCGGACCTACGAGCAGTACTTC. As protein: CAITDSRTYEQYF.

V is TRBV30 and J is TRBJ2-7, with TRBD2 identical over 7 bases. With 8 bases clipped from V and 0 bases from J, the junction kept 4 bases outside the gene matches. The CDR3 sequence is 12 residues long. Looked up from germline, CDR1 is GTSNPN and CDR2 is SVGIG (reference sequence). CDR3 DNA sequence: TGTGCCGGACTAGGGATCTCCTACGAGCAGTACTTC. This codes for CAGLGISYEQYF.

The rearrangement links TRBV28 to TRBJ1-2; D gene ambiguous. In germline, CDR1 is MDHEN, CDR2 SYDVKM. The CDR3 length is 14 residues. Trimming left V 6 bases short and J 3 bases short, with 14 bases between. CDR3 bases: TGTGCCAGCAGCAACCTACTTCCGGACTATGGCTACACCTTC. Amino acid sequence: CASSNLLPDYGYTF.

J is TRBJ2-7 and V is TRBV5-1; TRBD2 matches 11 bases. Germline V gene sequence: CDR1 SGHRS, CDR2 YFSETQ. The CDR3 has 15 amino acids. After removal of 7 bases from V and 6 bases from J, the junction contained 12 bases not matched to a gene. The chain's CDR3 is CASYPTSGSHSEQYF. Here the CDR3 DNA reads TGCGCCAGCTACCCAACTAGCGGGAGCCATAGCGAGCAGTACTTC.

The chain recombines TRBV10-1 with TRBJ2-6; 9 bases line up with TRBD2. CDR1 is WNHNN and CDR2 is SYGVQD in the germline V gene (reference sequence). This CDR3 is 16 amino acids long. The ends lost 5 bases at V and 2 bases at J; junction bases unmatched: 4. CDR3 amino acids: CASSPSGIPGANVLTF. The DNA of the CDR3 is TGCGCCAGCAGTCCTAGCGGGATACCTGGGGCCAACGTCCTGACTTTC.

The chain employs TRBV7-3 and TRBJ1-1; D perhaps matches TRBD1 (5 bases). CDR1 is SGHTA and CDR2 is FQGTGA in the germline V gene. The CDR3 totals 14 residues. V lost 1 base, J lost 3 bases, and 9 bases lay in between. CDR3 sequence reads: CASSLNGGDTEAFF. The DNA of the CDR3 is TGTGCCAGCAGCTTAAATGGGGGAGACACTGAAGCTTTCTTT.

CDR3 amino acids: CASSQDAGQSYGYTF. The DNA of the CDR3 is TGTGCCAGCAGCCAAGATGCGGGACAGTCGTATGGCTACACCTTC. The chain has TRBV4-2 and TRBJ1-2, with 7 bases identical to TRBD1. V was pared by 0 bases and J by 5 bases, with 6 bases of the junction left unmatched. Germline V gene sequence: CDR1 LGHNA, CDR2 YNFKEQ. There are 15 residues in the CDR3.

This chain links TRBV18 with TRBJ1-5; possible D gene TRBD1, 5 bases. CDR3 size: 14 residues. Trimming shortened V by 6 bases and J by 6 bases, and 15 bases separated the two germline ends. Germline CDR1 and CDR2: KGHSH and LQKENI. The CDR3 nucleotides are TGTGCCAGCTCCCCCATTGGGGCTAGTCAGCCCCAGCATTTT. Amino acid sequence: CASSPIGASQPQHF.